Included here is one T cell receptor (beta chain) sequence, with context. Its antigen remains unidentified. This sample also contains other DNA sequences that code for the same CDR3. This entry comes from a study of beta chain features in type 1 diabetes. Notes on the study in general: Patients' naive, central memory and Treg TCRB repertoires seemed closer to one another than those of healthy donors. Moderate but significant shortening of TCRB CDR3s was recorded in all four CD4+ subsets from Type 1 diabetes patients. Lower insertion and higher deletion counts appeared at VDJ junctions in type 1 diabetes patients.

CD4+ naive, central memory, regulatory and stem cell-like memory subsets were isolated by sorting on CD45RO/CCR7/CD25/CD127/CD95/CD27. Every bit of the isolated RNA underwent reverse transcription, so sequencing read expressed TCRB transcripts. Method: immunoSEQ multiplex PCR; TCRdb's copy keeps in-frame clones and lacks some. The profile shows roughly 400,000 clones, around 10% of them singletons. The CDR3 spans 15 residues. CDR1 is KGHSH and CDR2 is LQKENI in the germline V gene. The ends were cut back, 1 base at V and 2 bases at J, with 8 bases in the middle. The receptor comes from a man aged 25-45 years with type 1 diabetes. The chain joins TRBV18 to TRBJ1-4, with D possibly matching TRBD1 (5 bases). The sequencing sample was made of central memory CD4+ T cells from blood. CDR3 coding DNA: TGTGCCAGCTCACCACGCACAGGCACTAATGAAAAACTGTTTTTT. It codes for CASSPRTGTNEKLFF.